This T cell receptor (beta chain) derives from a study of T cell responses to AZD1222 COVID-19 vaccine. Overall study results and limits: Among vaccine-associated CD4 TCRs, coverage spanned spike, with dominance at 160-218 and 743-854.

Profiling relied on immunoSEQ multiplex PCR, and the TCRdb table lists in-frame clones only, not all of them. The sample has fewer than 130,000 clones; just under 95% are singletons. Details on this clone: Antigen: not known.

V shed 4 bases, J shed 2 bases, and the junction held 4 bases outside the gene matches. Germline lookup yields CDR1 MGHRA and CDR2 YSYEKL. This CDR3 has 14 amino acids. The sample in question was peripheral blood, obtained on day 0 of AZD1222 vaccination. This chain uses TRBV4-1 with TRBJ2-5; TRBD1 matches at 7 bases. The origin of this receptor is an adult in good health. The CDR3 coding sequence is TGCGCCAGCAGCCCGGGACAGCTTCAAGAGACCCAGTACTTC. It codes for CASSPGQLQETQYF.